The 21 T cell receptor beta chains presented below share a single source sample, sequenced in a study of blood T cells in healthy people across ages. PCR was performed a second time for about 7 to 11 cycles using a sample-barcoded 5' primer and a J-beta primer mix. One entry per CDR3 protein, called by TCRdb with MiXCR from the 5' RACE reads. The sample lists about 940,000 distinct CDR3 sequences; 40% to 60% were seen once. Input material: blood. These receptors were collected from a man aged 25-45 years in good health.

This clonotype was recorded a few times. V usage is TRBV29-1 and J usage is TRBJ2-2, with unresolved D. CDR1 and CDR2 from the germline V gene are SQVTM and ANQGSEA. The CDR3 loop spans 13 amino acids. The V gene lost 3 bases and the J gene lost 1 base, with 6 bases spanning the gap. The CDR3 loop is CSVDLQNTGELFF. The DNA of the CDR3 is TGCAGCGTTGATTTGCAGAACACCGGGGAGCTGTTTTTT.

The chain employs TRBV6-2 or TRBV6-3 and TRBJ1-6; D is perhaps TRBD1 (5 bases). V lost 8 bases, J lost 14 bases, and 13 bases lay in between. CDR3 size: 11 residues. Germline-derived CDR1 and CDR2 are MNHEY and SVGEGT. The CDR3 protein is CASAQDRALHF. CDR3 nucleotides: TGTGCCAGCGCACAGGATCGGGCCCTCCACTTT.

The chain employs TRBV15 and TRBJ2-5; D might be TRBD2 (5 bases). The J call is doubtful: the DNA matches TRBJ2-7 better. From germline, CDR1 is LNHNV and CDR2 YYDKDF (reference sequence). CDR3 length equals 14 residues. CDR3 nucleotides: TGTGCCACCAGCAGAGATGACGGAGGCCACGAGCAGTACTTC. Translation gives CATSRDDGGHEQYF.

The gene calls are TRBV9 and TRBJ2-3; D not certain. CDR1 and CDR2 (germline): SGDLS, YYNGEE. CDR3 length: 14 residues. V was pared by 3 bases and J by 1 base, with 9 bases between. In nucleotides, the CDR3 is TGTGCCAGCAGCGCAGAAGAGGGCACAGATACGCAGTATTTT. Protein: CASSAEEGTDTQYF.

The chain couples TRBV4-2 to TRBJ2-7, with 9 bases identical to TRBD1. The CDR3 runs 15 residues. The V gene's germline CDR1 is LGHNA and CDR2 YNFKEQ. V dropped 4 bases and J dropped 1; count of bases not matched to a gene: 5. CDR3 coding DNA: TGTGCCAGCAGCCCTCAAGGACAGGGGTCCTACGAGCAGTACTTC. Protein sequence: CASSPQGQGSYEQYF.

This clonotype was detected many times. V is TRBV29-1 and J is TRBJ2-5, with D unresolved. V lost 7 bases to trimming and J lost 0 bases, with 18 bases between them. The germline gives CDR1 SQVTM, CDR2 ANQGSEA. The CDR3 consists of 15 residues. CDR3 in amino acids: CSAGGPTRYQETQYF. The DNA for the CDR3 is TGCAGCGCCGGCGGACCAACGAGGTACCAAGAGACCCAGTACTTC.

This clonotype showed up just a few times. J is TRBJ2-7 and V is TRBV5-6, with TRBD2 as a possible D gene (5 bases). There are 13 residues in the CDR3. Deletions cut 6 bases from V and 1 base from J, with 11 bases between. Per the germline V gene, CDR1 is SGHDT and CDR2 is YYEEEE. DNA of the CDR3: TGTGCCAGCACCCGAGGGATTTCCTACGAGCAGTACTTC. Encoded protein: CASTRGISYEQYF. The full variable domain, rest sourced from reference TRBV5-6 and TRBJ2-7, is DAGVTQSPTHLIKTRGQQVTLRCSPKSGHDTVSWYQQALGQGPQFIFQYYEEEERQRGNFPDRFSGHQFPNYSSELNVNALLLGDSALYLCASTRGISYEQYFGPGTRLTVT.

This chain uses TRBV21-1 with TRBJ1-5; TRBD1, the D gene given by the table, was not confirmed from the DNA. TRBV21-1 is marked as a pseudogene. The CDR3 spans 17 residues. The CDR3 sequence is CASSPRDRGLSNQPQHF. The CDR3 coding sequence is TGTGCCAGCAGCCCCCGGGACAGGGGCCTTAGCAATCAGCCCCAGCATTTT.

V is TRBV28 and J is TRBJ2-7; TRBD2 might be the D (6 bases). V was cut by 6 bases and J by 5 bases, with 11 bases left in between. The CDR3 has 12 amino acids. Per germline, CDR1 MDHEN and CDR2 SYDVKM. The CDR3 DNA sequence: TGTGCCAGCAGGGTCGGACTAAACGAGCAGTACTTC. Amino acids: CASRVGLNEQYF.

As concerns this clonotype: This may be a read error: a much more frequent sequence differs by one nucleotide. The V and J genes are TRBV4-1 and TRBJ2-7, with 7 bases that match TRBD2. The CDR3 is made up of 16 amino acids. CDR1 is MGHRA and CDR2 is YSYEKL in the germline V gene. This CDR3 reads CASSQETSAGVYGQYF. DNA for the CDR3: TGCGCCAGCAGCCAAGAGACAAGTGCGGGGGTCTACGGGCAGTACTTC.

This clonotype was observed a few times. The chain employs TRBV6-1 and TRBJ2-7, with D perhaps matching TRBD1 (6 bases). The germline V and J ends were trimmed by 0 bases and 3 bases, with 12 bases remaining between them. Per germline, CDR1 MNHNS and CDR2 SASEGT. The length of the CDR3 is 15 residues. For the CDR3, the DNA is TGTGCCAGCAGTGAAGCGCCCGGGACAATCTACGAGCAGTACTTC. Protein sequence: CASSEAPGTIYEQYF.

The chain uses TRBV7-2 and TRBJ2-2; TRBD1 matches at 10 bases. V lost 5 bases to trimming and J lost 0 bases; unmatched junction nucleotides: 6. The germline gives CDR1 SGHTA, CDR2 FQGNSA. This CDR3 has 17 amino acids. The CDR3 is CASSKDRGGSNTGELFF. In DNA form, the CDR3 reads TGTGCCAGCAGCAAGGACAGGGGGGGATCGAACACCGGGGAGCTGTTTTTT.

The chain has TRBV6-1 and TRBJ2-1; D remains unclear. Trimming took 6 bases from V and 0 from J, leaving 12 bases between them. Germline CDR1 is MNHNS and CDR2 is SASEGT. This CDR3 contains 15 residues. The CDR3, as DNA: TGTGCCAGCAGCCCCGACTCTGGCTCCTACAATGAGCAGTTCTTC. Its translation is CASSPDSGSYNEQFF.

For this clonotype: Its ends do not fully match the called genes, so a read error is possible. The chain joins TRBV9 to TRBJ2-1, with 8 positions matching TRBD2. The CDR3 sequence is 17 residues long. Per germline, CDR1 SGDLS and CDR2 YYNGEE. CDR3 loop: CASSVMTSENLGNELFF. As DNA, the CDR3 is TGTGCCAGCAGCGTGATGACTAGCGAGAACCTCGGCAATGAGCTGTTCTTC.

The chain has TRBV3-1 and TRBJ1-2; weak D call: TRBD1 (5 bases). V lost 0 bases to trimming and J lost 4 bases, with 9 bases between them. The CDR3 covers 14 residues. Germline V gives CDR1 LGHDT, CDR2 YNNKEL (reference sequence). The CDR3 spells CASSQDQGGYGYTF. The CDR3 DNA sequence: TGTGCCAGCAGCCAAGATCAGGGTGGCTATGGCTACACCTTC.

This clonotype was counted many times. The rearrangement links TRBV4-3 to TRBJ2-7, with D unclear. The germline CDR1 and CDR2 sequences are LGHNA and YSLEER. The length of the CDR3 is 14 residues. Trimming stripped 0 bases from V and 5 bases from J, with 11 bases between. CDR3 sequence (DNA): TGCGCCAGCAGCCAAGAGGACGTCGGGCACGAGCAGTACTTC. The encoded protein is CASSQEDVGHEQYF.

The rearrangement uses TRBV2 and TRBJ1-2; D unclear. CDR1 and CDR2 from the germline V gene are SNHLY and FYNNEI. The CDR3 extends over 15 amino acids. V lost 2 bases, J lost 7 bases, and 17 bases lay in between. The CDR3 coding sequence is TGTGCCAGCAGTGAAAATGGTCGGACGAGTGGTGGCTACACCTTC. Amino acids: CASSENGRTSGGYTF. The whole variable domain, filled in from reference TRBV2 and TRBJ1-2, reads EPEVTQTPSHQVTQMGQEVILRCVPISNHLYFYWYRQILGQKVEFLVSFYNNEISEKSEIFDDQFSVERPDGSNFTLKIRSTKLEDSAMYFCASSENGRTSGGYTFGSGTRLTVV.

CDR3 sequence (DNA): TGTGCCTGGAGTGTGGGGCTGCGGGGGGCAGATACGCAGTATTTT. This gives the protein CAWSVGLRGADTQYF. The chain combines TRBV30 with TRBJ2-3; 8 bases match TRBD2. Germline trimming cut 0 bases from V and 4 bases from J; bases unmatched to any gene: 6. This CDR3 region has 15 residues. CDR1 is GTSNPN, CDR2 SVGIG, per germline (reference sequence).

The DNA of the CDR3 is TGTGCCAGCAGTCTAGTGGGGACAACCCCAGAGCAGTACTTC. This encodes CASSLVGTTPEQYF. V gene TRBV12-3 or TRBV12-4 combines with J gene TRBJ2-7; weak D call: TRBD1 (6 bases). CDR3 length equals 14 residues. Between the trimmed V and J ends, which lost 5 bases and 7 bases, there was a span of 18 bases.

There are a few counts of this clonotype. A much larger clone differs by one base, so this may be a read error. The chain carries TRBV7-3 and TRBJ2-1; weak D call: TRBD1 (6 bases). V was trimmed by 4 bases and J by 9 bases, leaving 13 bases between them. The CDR3 runs to 13 residues. From germline, CDR1 is SGHTA and CDR2 FQGTGA. CDR3 sequence reads: CASSCQQGIEQFF. CDR3 nucleotide sequence: TGTGCCAGCAGCTGTCAGCAGGGGATTGAGCAGTTCTTC.

The genes are TRBV29-1 and TRBJ1-2, with a tentative D call TRBD1 (5 bases). CDR1 is SQVTM, CDR2 ANQGSEA, per germline. This CDR3 has 14 amino acids. V dropped 1 base and J dropped 4 bases, with 13 bases sitting between them. CDR3 bases: TGCAGCGTTGAAGGGGCGGGGGGAGGCTATGGCTACACCTTC. As protein: CSVEGAGGGYGYTF.